This T cell receptor (beta chain) emerged from a study of cytomegalovirus exposure and HLA in healthy donors. Study-level background: An analysis done earlier identified almost 120 million unique TCR beta sequences from approximately 180 million T cells.

The PCR made use of 60 Vbeta and 13 Jbeta primers. Here immunoSEQ multiplex PCR was the method, and the copy in TCRdb shows in-frame clones only, minus some. The data hold roughly 45,000 clones, with about 60% observed a single time. Note on this clone: Other DNA sequences within the sample encode an identical CDR3.

Trimming removed 3 bases from V and 2 bases from J, with 7 bases in between. This CDR3 is 14 amino acids long. Germline V gene lookup returns CDR1 SEHNR and CDR2 FQNEAQ (reference sequence). Whereas donors were nominally healthy upon sampling, unrecorded immune exposures were probable. The chain combines TRBV7-9 with TRBJ2-2; possibly TRBD1 for D (6 bases). Sequencing used PBMCs. The sequence derives from a human donor in good health. The chain's CDR3 is CASSLGQNTGELFF. For the CDR3, the DNA is TGTGCCAGCAGCTTGGGACAAAACACCGGGGAGCTGTTTTTT.